This TCR beta chain derives from a study of vaccination and CD4 T cells after COVID-19. Worth noting for this clonotype: As yet, its antigen is unknown.

This CDR3 is built from 14 residues. V was cut by 0 bases and J by 2 bases, with 6 bases left in between. Per the germline V gene, CDR1 is SEHNR and CDR2 is FQNEAQ (reference sequence). The assay that was used to sequence DNA from cultured CD4+ T cells was the Oncomine TCR Beta short-read assay. TCRdb independently ran MiXCR on the PCR reads; one entry per CDR3 protein. The table shows some 15,000 distinct CDR3 sequences, with 65% to 85% occurring only once. Treatment: approximately nine-day PBMC culture with coronavirus spike peptide pools or control peptides (ViraFEST assay). After expanding antigen-specific T cells with peptide pools, ViraFEST sequenced their TCRs.

The chain recombines TRBV7-9 with TRBJ2-3; possibly TRBD2 for D (5 bases). The sequence came from a human donor who had recovered from COVID-19. Sample: CD4+ T cells from blood, cultured in vitro. The CDR3 DNA is TGTGCCAGCAGCTTAGCGGGAGCCACAGATACGCAGTATTTT. It translates to CASSLAGATDTQYF.